This T cell receptor beta chain was obtained from a study of T cell repertoires in cytomegalovirus infection. With 3 bases removed from V and 2 bases from J, the gap between germline ends came to 4 bases. Per germline, CDR1 SGHTA and CDR2 FQGNSA. The CDR3 extends over 13 amino acids. This clonotype was counted only a few times. TCRdb re-analysed the reads in MiXCR, keeping a single row per CDR3 protein. The repertoire has around 740,000 distinct CDR3 sequences, roughly 35% of them found once; the top ten carry more than 2.5%. This receptor was identified in a human donor in good health (CMV status not recorded). Some clones in this sample may be carry-over from other donors' samples. The sequenced material came from PBMCs. The V gene is TRBV7-2, the J gene TRBJ2-2; D unresolved. CDR3 region: CASSFKNTGELFF. CDR3 nucleotide sequence: TGTGCCAGCAGCTTTAAAAACACCGGGGAGCTGTTTTTT.